Below, 28 T cell receptor beta chains from the same sample are listed, as sequenced in a study of lymphopenia after photon versus proton radiotherapy. Using immunoSEQ multiplex PCR, the repertoire was profiled, and TCRdb retains in-frame clones only, with some absent. The profile covers roughly 67,000 clones, with approximately 91% appearing a single time and about 3% taken by the ten largest. The sequences come from peripheral blood, collected from a patient treated with photon-based radiotherapy. These receptors were collected from a woman between 65 and 79 years old with pancreatic cancer.

The chain joins TRBV30 to TRBJ2-2; D not resolved. Germline V gene sequence: CDR1 GTSNPN, CDR2 SVGIG (reference sequence). Trimming stripped 3 bases from V and 0 bases from J, with 11 bases between. This CDR3 comprises 15 residues. CDR3 amino acids: CAWSRVFANTGELFF. The CDR3 DNA reads TGTGCCTGGAGCCGAGTCTTCGCGAACACCGGGGAGCTGTTTTTT.

The chain couples TRBV27 to TRBJ2-6, with 9 bases aligning to TRBD1. J gave up 2 bases and V 4 bases, and 3 bases lay outside the gene matches. This CDR3 comprises 16 residues. Looked up from germline, CDR1 is MNHEY and CDR2 is SMNVEV (reference sequence). CDR3 sequence (DNA): TGTGCCAGCAGTTCCCGGACAGGGGCTGGGGCCAACGTCCTGACTTTC. Translating gives CASSSRTGAGANVLTF.

CDR3 protein: CASSRGQGGRNTEAFF. The CDR3 bases are TGCGCCAGCAGCCGGGGACAGGGAGGGAGGAACACTGAAGCTTTCTTT. The V call is TRBV4-1, the J call TRBJ1-1, with 9 bases that match TRBD1. Looked up from germline, CDR1 is MGHRA and CDR2 is YSYEKL. J lost 1 base, V lost 4 bases, and 7 bases had no gene match. The CDR3 spans 16 residues.

This clone has only a few counts. The chain uses TRBV4-2 and TRBJ2-3, with TRBD2 matching over 9 bases. The V gene's germline CDR1 is LGHNA and CDR2 YNFKEQ. V lost 6 bases, J lost 4 bases, and 14 bases stayed unmatched. The length of the CDR3 is 17 residues. CDR3 sequence: CASSPETSGGNPDTQYF. CDR3 nucleotides: TGTGCCAGCAGTCCCGAGACTAGCGGAGGGAACCCAGATACGCAGTATTTT.

The rearrangement uses TRBV15 and TRBJ1-3, with no clear D. V was cut by 0 bases and J by 1 base, with 4 bases left in between. The CDR3 consists of 14 residues. Germline CDR1 and CDR2: LNHNV and YYDKDF (reference sequence). CDR3 coding DNA: TGTGCCACCAGCAGAGAAGGGTCTGGAAACACCATATATTTT. Translation: CATSREGSGNTIYF.

The rearrangement joins TRBV19 to TRBJ1-1; maybe TRBD1 (6 bases). This CDR3 has 15 residues. CDR1 and CDR2 from the germline V gene are LNHDA and SQIVND (reference sequence). The V gene lost 3 bases and the J gene lost 1 base, with 12 bases spanning the gap. The CDR3, as DNA: TGTGCCAGTAGTATGGACGGGGGCGGGAACACTGAAGCTTTCTTT. Protein: CASSMDGGGNTEAFF.

The gene calls are TRBV11-1 and TRBJ2-3, with D perhaps being TRBD1 or TRBD2 (6 bases each). Germline CDR1 is SGHAT and CDR2 is FQDESV (reference sequence). The CDR3 is 17 amino acids. Between the trimmed V and J ends, which lost 5 bases and 0 bases, there was a span of 18 bases. The CDR3 coding sequence is TGTGCCAGCAGCCACGGAATCTGGGGGGCTAGCACAGATACGCAGTATTTT. It yields the protein CASSHGIWGASTDTQYF. Using reference TRBV11-1 and TRBJ2-3 for the parts outside the CDR3, the full variable domain is EAEVAQSPRYKITEKSQAVAFWCDPISGHATLYWYRQILGQGPELLVQFQDESVVDDSQLPKDRFSAERLKGVDSTLKIQPAELGDSAMYLCASSHGIWGASTDTQYFGPGTRLTVL.

The chain links TRBV7-2 to TRBJ2-3; 11 bases map to TRBD2. The ends lost 0 bases at V and 3 bases at J; junction bases unmatched: 17. Per the germline V gene, CDR1 is SGHTA and CDR2 is FQGNSA. This CDR3 has 21 residues. The CDR3 protein is CASSLATGQTVLAGVTDTQYF. CDR3 bases: TGTGCCAGCAGCTTAGCGACAGGACAGACCGTACTAGCGGGAGTTACAGATACGCAGTATTTT.

The J gene is TRBJ2-5, the V gene TRBV18, with 8 positions matching TRBD1. The CDR3 extends over 14 amino acids. Germline lookup yields CDR1 KGHSH and CDR2 LQKENI. Unmatched junction bases numbered 4, after V lost 3 bases and J lost 4 bases. CDR3 sequence: CASSPQTGVETQYF. The CDR3 DNA reads TGTGCCAGCTCACCCCAGACAGGGGTAGAGACCCAGTACTTC.

This rearrangement joins TRBV11-2 to TRBJ2-5, with D perhaps matching TRBD1 or TRBD2 (6 bases each). This CDR3 comprises 15 residues. V was clipped by 4 bases and J by 3 bases, with 15 bases between them. Germline V gene sequence: CDR1 SGHAT, CDR2 FQNNGV. Here the CDR3 reads CASSWQGTAKETQYF. As DNA, the CDR3 is TGTGCCAGCAGCTGGCAGGGGACTGCCAAAGAGACCCAGTACTTC.

The chain employs TRBV4-1 and TRBJ1-3, with TRBD1 matching over 9 bases. V lost 1 base, J lost 1 base, and 2 bases stayed unmatched. This CDR3 has 16 amino acids. Germline values: CDR1 MGHRA, CDR2 YSYEKL. DNA for the CDR3: TGCGCCAGCAGCCAAGTCGGACAGGGGTCTGGAAACACCATATATTTT. It translates to CASSQVGQGSGNTIYF.

The V call is TRBV12-5, the J call TRBJ2-1, with a possible D match to TRBD1 (6 bases). Trimming left V 2 bases short and J 6 bases short, with 26 bases between. The CDR3 totals 19 residues. The germline gives CDR1 LGHNT, CDR2 FRNRAP. In nucleotides, the CDR3 is TGTGCTAGTGGTTTGCTAACTCCGACAGGAGACTGGGACCGCAATGAGCAGTTCTTC. This codes for CASGLLTPTGDWDRNEQFF. Together with reference TRBV12-5 and TRBJ2-1, the CDR3 gives the full variable domain: DARVTQTPRHKVTEMGQEVTMRCQPILGHNTVFWYRQTMMQGLELLAYFRNRAPLDDSGMPKDRFSAEMPDATLATLKIQPSEPRDSAVYFCASGLLTPTGDWDRNEQFFGPGTRLTVL.

The rearrangement joins TRBV7-2 to TRBJ2-2, with TRBD1 matching over 7 bases. V was pared by 5 bases and J by 5 bases, with 5 bases of the junction left unmatched. Germline V gene lookup returns CDR1 SGHTA and CDR2 FQGNSA. The CDR3 runs 14 residues. The CDR3 DNA is TGTGCCAGCAGCGAGGGCAGGGGGACCGGGGAGCTGTTTTTT. Translated, it gives CASSEGRGTGELFF.

V and J are TRBV5-6 and TRBJ1-1; TRBD1 agrees at 11 bases. The germline V gene has CDR1 SGHDT and CDR2 YYEEEE. The junction had 7 bases not matched to a gene; V was cut back by 1 base and J by 11 bases. CDR3 length: 14 amino acids. Written as DNA, the CDR3 is TGTGCCAGCAGCTTGCCGGGACAGGGGGATGACGCTTTCTTT. Translated: CASSLPGQGDDAFF.

This chain links TRBV4-1 with TRBJ2-5; possibly TRBD1 or TRBD2 for D (5 bases each). V was cut by 6 bases and J by 5 bases, with 13 bases left in between. Germline V gene lookup returns CDR1 MGHRA and CDR2 YSYEKL. This CDR3 has 13 residues. The CDR3 bases are TGCGCCAGCAGTAGCAGGGACCTGGAGACCCAGTACTTC. Residues: CASSSRDLETQYF.

The chain links TRBV2 to TRBJ2-2; TRBD1 aligns across 10 bases. This CDR3 comprises 15 residues. The V segment lost 6 bases and the J segment 4 bases; nucleotides outside the gene matches: 5. CDR1 SNHLY and CDR2 FYNNEI come from the germline V gene. The CDR3 coding sequence is TGTGCCAGCAGCGTAGGACAGGGGGGCACCGGGGAGCTGTTTTTT. Its protein is CASSVGQGGTGELFF. Based on the CDR3 plus reference TRBV2 and TRBJ2-2, the full variable domain is EPEVTQTPSHQVTQMGQEVILRCVPISNHLYFYWYRQILGQKVEFLVSFYNNEISEKSEIFDDQFSVERPDGSNFTLKIRSTKLEDSAMYFCASSVGQGGTGELFFGEGSRLTVL.

This clone was seen just once. The chain carries TRBV7-6 and TRBJ2-1; D is unresolved. The CDR3 sequence is 12 residues long. Trimming removed 3 bases at V and 0 bases at J, with 0 bases between. Germline V gene data show CDR1 as SGHVS and CDR2 as FNYEAQ. Here the CDR3 DNA reads TGTGCCAGCAGCTTCTCCTACAATGAGCAGTTCTTC. Residues: CASSFSYNEQFF.

The chain joins TRBV11-2 to TRBJ1-3, with a weak D call TRBD1 (6 bases). The CDR3 contains 15 residues. Trimming took 4 bases from V and 0 from J, leaving 10 bases between them. Germline V gene data show CDR1 as SGHAT and CDR2 as FQNNGV. The CDR3: CASSSLTGSGNTIYF. The CDR3, as DNA: TGTGCCAGCAGCTCGTTGACAGGCTCTGGAAACACCATATATTTT. Full variable domain (missing parts from reference TRBV11-2 and TRBJ1-3): EAGVAQSPRYKIIEKRQSVAFWCNPISGHATLYWYQQILGQGPKLLIQFQNNGVVDDSQLPKDRFSAERLKGVDSTLKIQPAKLEDSAVYLCASSSLTGSGNTIYFGEGSWLTVV.

The rearrangement uses TRBV25-1 and TRBJ2-5; D gene ambiguous. The germline V gene has CDR1 MGHDK and CDR2 SYGVNS. This CDR3 is 13 amino acids long. V gave up 2 bases and J gave up 4 bases, with 8 bases separating them. The CDR3 sequence is CASSETQIETQYF. The CDR3 DNA follows: TGTGCCAGCAGTGAAACCCAGATAGAGACCCAGTACTTC.

This rearrangement joins TRBV5-1 to TRBJ2-2; no firm D call. The length of the CDR3 is 15 residues. The V gene lost 2 bases and the J gene lost 1 base, with 9 bases spanning the gap. CDR1 is SGHRS and CDR2 is YFSETQ in the germline V gene. The CDR3 loop is CASSFSGENTGELFF. For the CDR3, the DNA is TGCGCCAGCAGCTTCTCTGGGGAGAACACCGGGGAGCTGTTTTTT.

The V gene is TRBV11-2, the J gene TRBJ2-1; 10 bases fit TRBD2. CDR1 and CDR2 (germline): SGHAT, FQNNGV. The CDR3 sequence is 14 residues long. The ends lost 5 bases at V and 9 bases at J; junction bases unmatched: 7. DNA for the CDR3: TGTGCCAGCAGCCGCGCGGTAGCGGGAGGTGAGCAGTTCTTC. The encoded protein is CASSRAVAGGEQFF. Full variable domain (outside the CDR3, taken from reference TRBV11-2 and TRBJ2-1): EAGVAQSPRYKIIEKRQSVAFWCNPISGHATLYWYQQILGQGPKLLIQFQNNGVVDDSQLPKDRFSAERLKGVDSTLKIQPAKLEDSAVYLCASSRAVAGGEQFFGPGTRLTVL.

The gene calls are TRBV5-1 and TRBJ2-7; no clear D. V lost 3 bases to trimming and J lost 6 bases, with 13 bases between them. Germline values: CDR1 SGHRS, CDR2 YFSETQ. This CDR3 comprises 13 residues. The CDR3 nucleotides read TGCGCCAGCAGCTCTTCCGGTTCCGGCGAGCAGTACTTC. This encodes CASSSSGSGEQYF.

The chain combines TRBV2 with TRBJ2-7, with TRBD1 matching over 9 bases. CDR3 length: 17 residues. CDR1 SNHLY and CDR2 FYNNEI come from the germline V gene. V trimming: 8 bases; J trimming: 5 bases; junction bases outside the gene matches: 19. This CDR3 reads CASLRLQSGQGSDEQYF. For the CDR3, the DNA is TGTGCCAGCCTAAGACTCCAGTCGGGACAGGGATCGGACGAGCAGTACTTC. Supplemented by reference TRBV2 and TRBJ2-7, the full variable domain reads EPEVTQTPSHQVTQMGQEVILRCVPISNHLYFYWYRQILGQKVEFLVSFYNNEISEKSEIFDDQFSVERPDGSNFTLKIRSTKLEDSAMYFCASLRLQSGQGSDEQYFGPGTRLTVT.

The chain has TRBV19 and TRBJ2-1; 12 bases fit TRBD2. The CDR3 loop spans 14 amino acids. V was pared by 9 bases and J by 13 bases, with 13 bases of the junction left unmatched. The germline CDR1 and CDR2 sequences are LNHDA and SQIVND (reference sequence). CDR3 sequence reads: CASKTSGSPGPQFF. The CDR3 nucleotides are TGTGCCAGCAAGACTAGCGGGAGCCCCGGGCCTCAGTTCTTC.

The chain has TRBV9 and TRBJ2-1; the D call may be TRBD1 or TRBD2 (5 bases each). V dropped 4 bases and J dropped 6 bases, with 17 bases sitting between them. Germline assignment: CDR1 SGDLS and CDR2 YYNGEE. This CDR3 comprises 15 residues. CDR3 sequence reads: CASSSERTNGNEQFF. The CDR3 coding sequence is TGTGCCAGCAGCTCGGAGCGGACAAATGGCAATGAGCAGTTCTTC.

The chain is built from TRBV9 and TRBJ1-2, with TRBD1 matching 8 bases. Per the germline V gene, CDR1 is SGDLS and CDR2 is YYNGEE. This CDR3 contains 15 residues. The V segment lost 0 bases and the J segment 4 bases; nucleotides outside the gene matches: 5. In DNA form, the CDR3 reads TGTGCCAGCAGCGTAGGACGACAGGGGTCCTATGGCTACACCTTC. Translated: CASSVGRQGSYGYTF. The entire variable domain, with the rest obtained from reference TRBV9 and TRBJ1-2, is as follows: DSGVTQTPKHLITATGQRVTLRCSPRSGDLSVYWYQQSLDQGLQFLIQYYNGEERAKGNILERFSAQQFPDLHSELNLSSLELGDSALYFCASSVGRQGSYGYTFGSGTRLTVV.

The sample holds one count of this clone. The chain joins TRBV12-5 to TRBJ2-5; tentative D call: TRBD1 (9 bases). The CDR3 consists of 16 residues. The ends were cut back, 3 bases at V and 4 bases at J, with 18 bases in the middle. Germline V gene sequence: CDR1 LGHNT, CDR2 FRNRAP. In DNA, the CDR3 is TGTGCTAGTGGTTTCAGGTTAGCGGGACAGGGAGAGACCCAGTACTTC. This translates into CASGFRLAGQGETQYF. The entire variable domain, with the rest obtained from reference TRBV12-5 and TRBJ2-5, is as follows: DARVTQTPRHKVTEMGQEVTMRCQPILGHNTVFWYRQTMMQGLELLAYFRNRAPLDDSGMPKDRFSAEMPDATLATLKIQPSEPRDSAVYFCASGFRLAGQGETQYFGPGTRLLVL.

The CDR3 DNA follows: TGTGCCAGTTCTCGGACTAGCGGAAACCAAGAGACCCAGTACTTC. Translation gives CASSRTSGNQETQYF. J is TRBJ2-5 and V is TRBV19, with 10 positions matching TRBD2. The CDR3 is 15 residues long. Unmatched junction bases numbered 6, after V lost 8 bases and J lost 0 bases. Germline CDR1 is LNHDA and CDR2 is SQIVND (reference sequence).